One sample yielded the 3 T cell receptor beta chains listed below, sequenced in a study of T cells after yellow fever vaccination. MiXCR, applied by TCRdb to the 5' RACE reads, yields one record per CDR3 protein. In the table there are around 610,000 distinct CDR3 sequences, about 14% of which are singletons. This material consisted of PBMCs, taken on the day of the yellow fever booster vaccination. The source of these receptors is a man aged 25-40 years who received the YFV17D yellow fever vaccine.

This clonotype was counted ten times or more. This chain's CDR3 is CASTRGTSKETQYF. The CDR3 DNA is TGTGCCAGCACCCGTGGGACTAGCAAAGAGACCCAGTACTTC. The chain combines TRBV28 with TRBJ2-5, with 9 nucleotides matching TRBD2. Germline values: CDR1 MDHEN, CDR2 SYDVKM. The CDR3 consists of 14 residues. V lost 7 bases, J lost 3 bases, and 6 bases stayed unmatched.

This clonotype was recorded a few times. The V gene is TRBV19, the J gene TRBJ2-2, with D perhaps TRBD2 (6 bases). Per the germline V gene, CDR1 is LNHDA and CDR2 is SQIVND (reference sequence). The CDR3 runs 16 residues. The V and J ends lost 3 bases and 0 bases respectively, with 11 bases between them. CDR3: CASSIPSAANTGELFF. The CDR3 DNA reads TGTGCCAGTAGTATCCCTAGCGCCGCGAACACCGGGGAGCTGTTTTTT.

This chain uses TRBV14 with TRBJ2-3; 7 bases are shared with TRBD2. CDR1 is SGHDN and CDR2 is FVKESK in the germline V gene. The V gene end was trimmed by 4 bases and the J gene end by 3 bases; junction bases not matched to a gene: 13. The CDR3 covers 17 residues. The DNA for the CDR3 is TGTGCCAGCAGCCCTACACGGGGGGACCAGTTTACAGATACGCAGTATTTT. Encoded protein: CASSPTRGDQFTDTQYF.